The T cell receptor beta chain described here comes from a study of early T cells in non-severe SARS-CoV-2 infection. The overall study: It was bulk RNA from unsorted whole blood that was sequenced, and the chains were unpaired.

In its sample, this clonotype was seen a few times. Its target is unknown. Individual cDNA molecules were tagged with unique molecular identifiers, the study reported. In TCRdb, the 5' RACE reads were re-called with MiXCR into one record per CDR3 protein. The table includes 90,000 to 130,000 distinct CDR3 sequences, over 10% detected once. Study-wide findings and caveats: VDJdb matching favored anti-spike CD8 responses, missing private and CD4 specificities.

The CDR3 extends over 14 amino acids. Germline V gives CDR1 SQVTM, CDR2 ANQGSEA. Trimming pared 6 bases from V and 7 bases from J, leaving 18 bases between. This sequence was found in an adult who was a healthcare worker with PCR-confirmed SARS-CoV-2 infection or an uninfected control (not recorded which). This specimen was whole blood, taken at baseline. The chain couples TRBV29-1 to TRBJ1-4, with D unclear. The CDR3 sequence is CSVTVVGRGEKLFF. DNA for the CDR3: TGCAGCGTGACCGTCGTCGGGCGAGGTGAAAAACTGTTTTTT.